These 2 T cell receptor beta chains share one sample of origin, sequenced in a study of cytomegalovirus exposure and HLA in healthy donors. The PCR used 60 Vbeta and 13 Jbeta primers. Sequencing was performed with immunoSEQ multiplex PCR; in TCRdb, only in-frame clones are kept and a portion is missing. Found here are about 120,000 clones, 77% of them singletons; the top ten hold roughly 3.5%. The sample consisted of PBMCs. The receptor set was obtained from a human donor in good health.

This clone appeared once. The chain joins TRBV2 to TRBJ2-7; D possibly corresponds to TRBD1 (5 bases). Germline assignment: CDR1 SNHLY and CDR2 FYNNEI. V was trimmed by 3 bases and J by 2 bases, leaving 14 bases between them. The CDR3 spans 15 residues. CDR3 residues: CASSDGQGKTYEQYF. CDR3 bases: TGTGCCAGCAGTGATGGGCAGGGAAAGACCTACGAGCAGTACTTC. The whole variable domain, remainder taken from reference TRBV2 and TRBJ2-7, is EPEVTQTPSHQVTQMGQEVILRCVPISNHLYFYWYRQILGQKVEFLVSFYNNEISEKSEIFDDQFSVERPDGSNFTLKIRSTKLEDSAMYFCASSDGQGKTYEQYFGPGTRLTVT.

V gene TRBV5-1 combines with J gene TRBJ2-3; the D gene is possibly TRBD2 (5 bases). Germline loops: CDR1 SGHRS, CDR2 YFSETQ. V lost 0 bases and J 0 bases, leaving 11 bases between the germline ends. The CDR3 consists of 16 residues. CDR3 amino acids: CASSLERGSSTDTQYF. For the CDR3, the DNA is TGCGCCAGCAGCTTGGAAAGAGGGTCTAGCACAGATACGCAGTATTTT.